This entry lists 9 T cell receptor beta chains sequenced from one sample in a study of graft-versus-host responses after intestinal transplantation. Sequencing was performed with immunoSEQ multiplex PCR; in TCRdb, only in-frame clones are kept and a portion is missing. The data contain tens of thousands of clones, roughly nine tenths of them singletons. Their cognate antigens are unknown. The source material was unstimulated CD8+ T cells sorted from spleen or lymph node cells, sampled before intestinal transplant. The source is a human donor who received an intestinal transplant.

This clone was picked up one time. This rearrangement joins TRBV14 to TRBJ2-1, with TRBD2 matching over 7 bases. Germline V CDR1 and CDR2: SGHDN, FVKESK. The CDR3 is 13 amino acids. The ends lost 8 bases at V and 5 bases at J; junction bases unmatched: 6. CDR3 sequence reads: CASRDYRNNEQFF. Written as DNA, the CDR3 is TGTGCCAGCCGGGACTACCGAAACAATGAGCAGTTCTTC.

This clone was detected a few times. The chain is built from TRBV6-6 and TRBJ2-1; TRBD2 aligns across 8 bases. The CDR3 contains 15 residues. The ends lost 5 bases at V and 5 bases at J; junction bases unmatched: 8. Germline CDR1 is MNHNY and CDR2 is SVGAGI (reference sequence). The CDR3 bases are TGTGCCAGCAGTCCCCAGCGGGAGCGGGACAATGAGCAGTTCTTC. Amino acids: CASSPQRERDNEQFF.

V gene TRBV7-9 combines with J gene TRBJ1-3; unclear D gene. CDR1 and CDR2 from the germline V gene are SEHNR and FQNEAQ (reference sequence). The CDR3 sequence is 15 residues long. V lost 6 bases, J lost 2 bases, and 14 bases lay in between. This CDR3 reads CASRTGRGAGNTIYF. The DNA for the CDR3 is TGTGCCAGCAGGACGGGCCGGGGTGCTGGAAACACCATATATTTT.

The rearrangement uses TRBV12-5 and TRBJ2-1; TRBD1 agrees at 7 bases. The germline V gene encodes CDR1 LGHNT and CDR2 FRNRAP. J gave up 13 bases and V 4 bases, and 7 bases lay outside the gene matches. This CDR3 is 12 amino acids long. The CDR3, as DNA: TGTGCTAGTGGTTCCCTGACAGGGAGCCAGTTCTTC. This translates into CASGSLTGSQFF.

The genes are TRBV5-1 and TRBJ1-1, with D unclear. The CDR3 is 13 amino acids. CDR1 is SGHRS and CDR2 is YFSETQ in the germline V gene. V lost 4 bases and J 0 bases, leaving 7 bases between the germline ends. CDR3 in amino acids: CASSIAVNTEAFF. The CDR3 nucleotides read TGCGCCAGCAGCATAGCAGTGAACACTGAAGCTTTCTTT.

The chain is built from TRBV2 and TRBJ2-3, with D unresolved. CDR3 length: 13 amino acids. Trimming shortened V by 3 bases and J by 5 bases, and 9 bases separated the two germline ends. Germline V lookup: CDR1 SNHLY, CDR2 FYNNEI. Here the CDR3 reads CASSDLGEDTQYF. Written as DNA, the CDR3 is TGTGCCAGCAGTGATCTAGGTGAAGATACGCAGTATTTT.

The rearrangement uses TRBV4-1 and TRBJ2-7; no clear D. This CDR3 is built from 15 residues. CDR1 is MGHRA, CDR2 YSYEKL, per germline. V shed 0 bases and J shed 3 bases, with 12 bases lying between them. The CDR3 coding sequence is TGCGCCAGCAGCCAAGAAGGTCTCGGCGGCTACGAGCAGTACTTC. Its translation is CASSQEGLGGYEQYF.

This chain connects TRBV28 to TRBJ2-7; maybe TRBD2 (6 bases). Trimming shortened V by 6 bases and J by 0 bases, and 24 bases separated the two germline ends. CDR3 size: 18 residues. Germline V lookup: CDR1 MDHEN, CDR2 SYDVKM. This chain's CDR3 is CASSRGNYGHSSSYEQYF. The CDR3, as DNA: TGTGCCAGCAGCCGGGGGAATTATGGACACTCTAGCTCCTACGAGCAGTACTTC.

The rearrangement uses TRBV10-1 and TRBJ2-5; maybe TRBD2 (5 bases). CDR1 WNHNN and CDR2 SYGVQD come from the germline V gene (reference sequence). V lost 0 bases to trimming and J lost 6 bases, with 11 bases between them. The CDR3 runs to 14 residues. CDR3 sequence reads: CASSESRGSQTQYF. For the CDR3, the DNA is TGCGCCAGCAGTGAGTCTCGAGGGAGCCAGACCCAGTACTTC.